The sequence of this T cell receptor (beta chain) was determined in a study of T cells after yellow fever vaccination. Study-level information: Preparing low-cell-number fractions relied on SMART-Seq v4 Ultra Low Input.

A single record per CDR3 protein comes from TCRdb applying MiXCR to the 5' RACE reads. The top ten clones hold roughly 19% of a sample with 310,000 or so distinct CDR3 sequences, around 7% of them seen once. Germline assignment: CDR1 SNHLY and CDR2 FYNNEI. V lost 6 bases, J lost 3 bases, and 14 bases lay in between. There are 14 residues in the CDR3. As regards this clonotype: This may come from a read error, since a much larger clone is one base off.

The sample was PBMCs, taken about 49 days after the first yellow fever vaccination. The V call is TRBV2, the J call TRBJ2-5; D call uncertain. The source of this sequence is a man between 18 and 35 years old who received the YFV17D yellow fever vaccine. The CDR3, as DNA: TGTGCCAGCAGACGGACGGACGTGGAAGAGACCCAGTACTTC. Translated, it gives CASRRTDVEETQYF.